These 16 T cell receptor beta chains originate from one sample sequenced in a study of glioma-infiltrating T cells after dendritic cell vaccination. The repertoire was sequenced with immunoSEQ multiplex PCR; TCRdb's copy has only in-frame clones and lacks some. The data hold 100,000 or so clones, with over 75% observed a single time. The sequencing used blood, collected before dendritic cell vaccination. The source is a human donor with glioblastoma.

The CDR3 loop is CAWSVSTGGKTQYF. CDR3 DNA: TGTGCCTGGAGTGTGTCGACAGGCGGTAAGACCCAGTACTTC. This chain links TRBV30 with TRBJ2-5; TRBD1 might be the D (6 bases). V was trimmed by 0 bases and J by 6 bases, leaving 14 bases between them. Germline values: CDR1 GTSNPN, CDR2 SVGIG (reference sequence). This CDR3 spans 14 amino acids.

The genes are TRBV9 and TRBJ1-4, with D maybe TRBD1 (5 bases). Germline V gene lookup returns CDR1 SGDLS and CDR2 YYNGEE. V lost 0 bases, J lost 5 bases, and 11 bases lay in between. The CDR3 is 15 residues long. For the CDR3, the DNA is TGTGCCAGCAGCGTAGATGGGGGGGAGAATGAAAAACTGTTTTTT. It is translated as CASSVDGGENEKLFF. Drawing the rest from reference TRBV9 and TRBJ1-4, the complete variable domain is DSGVTQTPKHLITATGQRVTLRCSPRSGDLSVYWYQQSLDQGLQFLIQYYNGEERAKGNILERFSAQQFPDLHSELNLSSLELGDSALYFCASSVDGGENEKLFFGSGTQLSVL.

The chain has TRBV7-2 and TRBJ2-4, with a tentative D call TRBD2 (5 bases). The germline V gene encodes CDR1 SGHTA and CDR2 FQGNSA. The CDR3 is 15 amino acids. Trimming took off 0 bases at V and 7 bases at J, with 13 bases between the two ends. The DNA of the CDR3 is TGTGCCAGCAGCTTAGCGATGCCGGGGATGAACATTCAGTACTTC. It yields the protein CASSLAMPGMNIQYF. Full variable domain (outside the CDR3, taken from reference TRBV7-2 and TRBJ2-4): GAGVSQSPSNKVTEKGKDVELRCDPISGHTALYWYRQSLGQGLEFLIYFQGNSAPDKSGLPSDRFSAERTGGSVSTLTIQRTQQEDSAVYLCASSLAMPGMNIQYFGAGTRLSVL.

CDR3 sequence (DNA): TGTGCCAGCAGCTTTTCAGGGACTGAAGCTTTCTTT. The encoded protein is CASSFSGTEAFF. The chain employs TRBV5-4 and TRBJ1-1, with D possibly matching TRBD1 (5 bases). Germline lookup yields CDR1 SGHNT and CDR2 YYREEE (reference sequence). The V gene lost 2 bases and the J gene lost 5 bases, with 7 bases spanning the gap. The CDR3 runs 12 residues. The complete variable domain, with remaining parts taken from reference TRBV5-4 and TRBJ1-1, reads ETGVTQSPTHLIKTRGQQVTLRCSSQSGHNTVSWYQQALGQGPQFIFQYYREEENGRGNFPPRFSGLQFPNYSSELNVNALELDDSALYLCASSFSGTEAFFGQGTRLTVV.

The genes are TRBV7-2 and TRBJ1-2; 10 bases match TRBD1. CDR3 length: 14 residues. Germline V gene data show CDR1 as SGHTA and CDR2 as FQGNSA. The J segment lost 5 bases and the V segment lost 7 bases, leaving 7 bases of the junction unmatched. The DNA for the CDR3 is TGTGCCAGCACACGACCGGGACAGGGGTATGGCTACACCTTC. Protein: CASTRPGQGYGYTF.

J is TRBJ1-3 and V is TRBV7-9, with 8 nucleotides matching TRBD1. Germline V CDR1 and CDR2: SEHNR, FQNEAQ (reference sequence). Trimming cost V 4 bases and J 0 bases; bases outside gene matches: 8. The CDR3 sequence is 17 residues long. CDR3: CASSSSGQGASGNTIYF. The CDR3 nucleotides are TGTGCCAGCAGCTCCTCGGGTCAGGGGGCCTCTGGAAACACCATATATTTT.

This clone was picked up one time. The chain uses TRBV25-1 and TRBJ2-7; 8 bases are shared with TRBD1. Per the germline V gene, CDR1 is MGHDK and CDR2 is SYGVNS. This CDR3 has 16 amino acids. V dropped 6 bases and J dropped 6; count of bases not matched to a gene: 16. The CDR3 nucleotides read TGTGCCAGCAGAAACACCTTCGGACAGGGATTGAGCGAGCAGTACTTC. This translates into CASRNTFGQGLSEQYF.

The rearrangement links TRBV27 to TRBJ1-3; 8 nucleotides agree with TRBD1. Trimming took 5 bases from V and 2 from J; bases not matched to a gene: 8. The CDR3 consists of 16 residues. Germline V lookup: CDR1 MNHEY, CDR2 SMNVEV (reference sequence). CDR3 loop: CASSLYRGQAGNTIYF. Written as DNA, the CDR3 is TGTGCCAGCAGTCTATACCGGGGACAGGCTGGAAACACCATATATTTT.

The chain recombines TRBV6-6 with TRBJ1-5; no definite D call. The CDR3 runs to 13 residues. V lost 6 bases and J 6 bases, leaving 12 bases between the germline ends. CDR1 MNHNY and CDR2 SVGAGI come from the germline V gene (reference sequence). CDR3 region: CASSYSGFQPQHF. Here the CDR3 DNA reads TGTGCCAGCAGCTATTCGGGGTTTCAGCCCCAGCATTTT.

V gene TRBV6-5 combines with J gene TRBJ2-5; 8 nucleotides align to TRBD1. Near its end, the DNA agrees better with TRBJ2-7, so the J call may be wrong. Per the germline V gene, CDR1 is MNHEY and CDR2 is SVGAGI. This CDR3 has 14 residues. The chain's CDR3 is CASSEDRVAYEQYF. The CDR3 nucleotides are TGTGCCAGCAGTGAGGACAGGGTAGCCTACGAGCAGTACTTC.

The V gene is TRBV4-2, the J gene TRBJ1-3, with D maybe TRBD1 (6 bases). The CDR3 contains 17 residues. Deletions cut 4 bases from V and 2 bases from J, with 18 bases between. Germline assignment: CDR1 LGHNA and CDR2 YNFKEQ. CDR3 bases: TGTGCCAGCAGCCGGATTGGGTCGGGGGGGCCTGGAAACACCATATATTTT. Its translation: CASSRIGSGGPGNTIYF.

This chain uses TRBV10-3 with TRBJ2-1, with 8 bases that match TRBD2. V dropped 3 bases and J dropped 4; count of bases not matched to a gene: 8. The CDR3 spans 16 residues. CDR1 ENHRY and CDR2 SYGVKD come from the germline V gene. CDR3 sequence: CAISEAGSGVYNEQFF. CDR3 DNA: TGTGCCATCAGTGAAGCGGGTAGCGGGGTTTACAATGAGCAGTTCTTC.

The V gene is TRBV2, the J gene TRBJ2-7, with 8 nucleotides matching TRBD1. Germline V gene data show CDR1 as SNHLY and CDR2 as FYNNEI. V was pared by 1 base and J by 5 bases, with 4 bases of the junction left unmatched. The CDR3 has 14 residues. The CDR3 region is CASSEGTGLHEQYF. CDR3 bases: TGTGCCAGCAGTGAAGGGACAGGGTTGCACGAGCAGTACTTC. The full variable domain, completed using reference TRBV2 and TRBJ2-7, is EPEVTQTPSHQVTQMGQEVILRCVPISNHLYFYWYRQILGQKVEFLVSFYNNEISEKSEIFDDQFSVERPDGSNFTLKIRSTKLEDSAMYFCASSEGTGLHEQYFGPGTRLTVT.

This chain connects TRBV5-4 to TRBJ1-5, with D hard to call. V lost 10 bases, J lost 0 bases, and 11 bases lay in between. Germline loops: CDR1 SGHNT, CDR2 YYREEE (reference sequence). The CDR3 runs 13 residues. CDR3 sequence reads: CASAIDSNQPQHF. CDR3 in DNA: TGTGCCTCTGCGATAGATAGCAATCAGCCCCAGCATTTT. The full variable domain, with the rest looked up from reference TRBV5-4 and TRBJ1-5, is ETGVTQSPTHLIKTRGQQVTLRCSSQSGHNTVSWYQQALGQGPQFIFQYYREEENGRGNFPPRFSGLQFPNYSSELNVNALELDDSALYLCASAIDSNQPQHFGDGTRLSIL.

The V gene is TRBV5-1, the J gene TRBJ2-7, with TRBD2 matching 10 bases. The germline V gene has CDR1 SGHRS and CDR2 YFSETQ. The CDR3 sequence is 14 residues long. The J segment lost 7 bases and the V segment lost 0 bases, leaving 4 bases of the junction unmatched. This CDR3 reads CASSLESSGGEQYF. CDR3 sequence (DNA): TGCGCCAGCAGCTTGGAGTCTAGCGGGGGTGAGCAGTACTTC.

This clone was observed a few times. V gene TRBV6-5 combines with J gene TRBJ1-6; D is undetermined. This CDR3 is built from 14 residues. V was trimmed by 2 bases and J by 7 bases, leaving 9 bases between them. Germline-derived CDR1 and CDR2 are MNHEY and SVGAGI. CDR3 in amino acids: CASSYAGGNSPLHF. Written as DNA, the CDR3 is TGTGCCAGCAGTTACGCGGGTGGGAATTCACCCCTCCACTTT.